A single sample is the source of the 19 T cell receptor beta chains below, sequenced in a study of persistence of HIV-infected CD4 T cells. The antigens for these receptors are not known. Cells were stimulated nonspecifically with anti-CD3/anti-CD28 magnetic beads. Sorting selected CD4+ T cells upregulating both CD40 ligand and CD69. The immunoSEQ assay was version 4, run in survey mode. Libraries were prepared by immunoSEQ multiplex PCR; TCRdb keeps only in-frame clonotypes and omits some of them. Of 35,000 to 45,000 clones listed, about 88% are singletons. The material sequenced was CD4+ T cells sorted from PBMCs after roughly 20-hour stimulation, taken from a patient who received antiretroviral therapy. All receptors come from an adult woman with HIV who was CMV-seropositive.

The chain carries TRBV5-5 and TRBJ1-2; possible D gene TRBD1, 6 bases. The germline V gene encodes CDR1 SGHKS and CDR2 YYEKEE (reference sequence). This CDR3 spans 14 amino acids. V dropped 3 bases and J dropped 3 bases, with 12 bases sitting between them. The CDR3 DNA sequence: TGTGCCAGCAGCTCTCAACAGGGTTACTATGGCTACACCTTC. The encoded protein is CASSSQQGYYGYTF.

This clone was detected once. J is TRBJ2-1 and V is TRBV9, with 9 bases fitting TRBD1. J was trimmed by 4 bases and V by 0 bases; bases with no gene match: 11. This CDR3 spans 18 amino acids. CDR1 SGDLS and CDR2 YYNGEE come from the germline V gene. CDR3 in DNA: TGTGCCAGCAGCGTAGATCCCAGGACAGGGGCGGGATACAATGAGCAGTTCTTC. The encoded protein is CASSVDPRTGAGYNEQFF.

J is TRBJ1-3 and V is TRBV14; D gene unclear. Germline CDR1 is SGHDN and CDR2 is FVKESK. The CDR3 has 15 amino acids. Trimming cost V 3 bases and J 1 base, with 10 bases left between them. The DNA for the CDR3 is TGTGCCAGCAGCCAGCGGGTCGGGTCTGGAAACACCATATATTTT. Translation gives CASSQRVGSGNTIYF.

The chain couples TRBV6-5 to TRBJ1-3, with D perhaps matching TRBD1 (6 bases). In germline, CDR1 is MNHEY, CDR2 SVGAGI. CDR3 length: 12 amino acids. Deletions cut 8 bases from V and 7 bases from J, with 12 bases between. CDR3 loop: CASSTGGNTIYF. For the CDR3, the DNA is TGTGCCAGCTCGACGGGGGGCAACACCATATATTTT.

This rearrangement joins TRBV7-2 to TRBJ2-7; D call uncertain. This CDR3 is built from 13 residues. Germline V gene sequence: CDR1 SGHTA, CDR2 FQGNSA. Trimming shortened V by 1 base and J by 3 bases, and 7 bases separated the two germline ends. The CDR3 nucleotides are TGTGCCAGCAGCTTAGATCGGAACTACGAGCAGTACGTC. Its translation: CASSLDRNYEQYV.

The chain employs TRBV6-5 and TRBJ2-2; D might be TRBD2 (6 bases). This CDR3 region has 15 residues. The V end was cut by 0 bases, the J end by 6 bases, with 11 bases between. Per the germline V gene, CDR1 is MNHEY and CDR2 is SVGAGI. This chain's CDR3 is CASSYSHGGPGELFF. CDR3 DNA sequence: TGTGCCAGCAGTTACTCCCACGGAGGGCCCGGGGAGCTGTTTTTT.

The V and J genes are TRBV2 and TRBJ1-1; tentatively, D is TRBD1 (5 bases). The germline V gene encodes CDR1 SNHLY and CDR2 FYNNEI. V was cut by 11 bases and J by 7 bases, with 14 bases left in between. The CDR3 is 11 residues long. As DNA, the CDR3 is TGTGCCTCTCATAAGGGGTTTGAAGCTTTCTTT. Protein: CASHKGFEAFF.

This clone appeared a single time. The chain recombines TRBV19 with TRBJ2-3; the match to TRBD1 covers 12 bases. The V segment lost 6 bases and the J segment 9 bases; nucleotides outside the gene matches: 16. This CDR3 comprises 17 residues. The germline gives CDR1 LNHDA, CDR2 SQIVND (reference sequence). The CDR3 DNA is TGTGCCAGTAGCAGATCCCCTCCGGGACAGGGGGCGCAAACGCAGTATTTT. This translates into CASSRSPPGQGAQTQYF.

The chain combines TRBV7-3 with TRBJ1-1; a possible D gene is TRBD1 (5 bases). This CDR3 region has 13 residues. CDR1 and CDR2 (germline): SGHTA, FQGTGA. V was shortened by 3 bases and J by 4 bases, with 9 bases between the two germline ends. DNA for the CDR3: TGTGCCAGCAGCTTGGGGGGGAGCACTGAAGCTTTCTTT. Encoded protein: CASSLGGSTEAFF.

This chain links TRBV15 with TRBJ2-7; tentative D call: TRBD2 (5 bases). The CDR3 has 13 amino acids. Germline-derived CDR1 and CDR2 are LNHNV and YYDKDF (reference sequence). The V end was cut by 1 base, the J end by 1 base, with 5 bases between. CDR3 in amino acids: CATSRGESYEQYF. The CDR3 coding sequence is TGTGCCACCAGCAGAGGGGAGTCCTACGAGCAGTACTTC. The full variable domain, its missing parts supplied by reference TRBV15 and TRBJ2-7, is DAMVIQNPRYQVTQFGKPVTLSCSQTLNHNVMYWYQQKSSQAPKLLFHYYDKDFNNEADTPDNFQSRRPNTSFCFLDIRSPGLGDTAMYLCATSRGESYEQYFGPGTRLTVT.

This sequence joins TRBV7-2 and TRBJ2-7; 8 nucleotides line up with TRBD2. Germline V gene data show CDR1 as SGHTA and CDR2 as FQGNSA. CDR3 length: 15 amino acids. With V trimmed by 5 bases and J by 2 bases, 8 bases remained unmatched. The CDR3 sequence: CASSATLAGTYEQYF. The CDR3 DNA sequence: TGTGCCAGCAGCGCGACCCTAGCGGGCACCTACGAGCAGTACTTC. The complete variable domain, with remaining parts taken from reference TRBV7-2 and TRBJ2-7, reads GAGVSQSPSNKVTEKGKDVELRCDPISGHTALYWYRQSLGQGLEFLIYFQGNSAPDKSGLPSDRFSAERTGGSVSTLTIQRTQQEDSAVYLCASSATLAGTYEQYFGPGTRLTVT.

This clone was picked up a small number of times. The V gene is TRBV7-9, the J gene TRBJ1-1; D gene unclear. CDR3 length: 14 residues. Germline-derived CDR1 and CDR2 are SEHNR and FQNEAQ (reference sequence). With 2 bases removed from V and 7 bases from J, the gap between germline ends came to 14 bases. Here the CDR3 DNA reads TGTGCCAGCAGCTTATTGGAGGGTTTTGGTGAAGCTTTCTTT. The encoded protein is CASSLLEGFGEAFF.

The rearrangement links TRBV6-1 to TRBJ1-3; D ambiguous. The length of the CDR3 is 17 residues. V was shortened by 2 bases and J by 1 base, with 15 bases between the two germline ends. Per the germline V gene, CDR1 is MNHNS and CDR2 is SASEGT. The CDR3 region is CASSERSGLMSGNTIYF. CDR3 sequence (DNA): TGTGCCAGCAGTGAACGGTCGGGCCTGATGTCTGGAAACACCATATATTTT.

The chain links TRBV7-3 to TRBJ2-3; the D call may be TRBD1 or TRBD2 (5 bases each). Germline V gene sequence: CDR1 SGHTA, CDR2 FQGTGA. The CDR3 covers 14 residues. V was clipped by 3 bases and J by 0 bases, with 7 bases between them. The CDR3: CASSFWGSTDTQYF. The CDR3 DNA reads TGTGCCAGCAGCTTCTGGGGGAGCACAGATACGCAGTATTTT. The full variable domain, its missing parts supplied by reference TRBV7-3 and TRBJ2-3, is GAGVSQTPSNKVTEKGKYVELRCDPISGHTALYWYRQSLGQGPEFLIYFQGTGAADDSGLPNDRFFAVRPEGSVSTLKIQRTERGDSAVYLCASSFWGSTDTQYFGPGTRLTVL.

The V call is TRBV12-5, the J call TRBJ1-5; D uncertain. The CDR3 length is 14 residues. Germline V CDR1 and CDR2: LGHNT, FRNRAP. V was pared by 2 bases and J by 4 bases, with 9 bases between. The CDR3 DNA reads as TGTGCTAGTGGTTTGTTTGAAGGGAATCAGCCCCAGCATTTT. This sequence encodes CASGLFEGNQPQHF.

This chain uses TRBV19 with TRBJ2-7, with a weak D call TRBD1 (7 bases). V lost 5 bases and J 3 bases, leaving 17 bases between the germline ends. The length of the CDR3 is 15 residues. Germline V gene lookup returns CDR1 LNHDA and CDR2 SQIVND (reference sequence). CDR3 nucleotide sequence: TGTGCCAGTAGTCTCAGGGGGGCTAACCTCTACGAGCAGTACTTC. Translated: CASSLRGANLYEQYF.

The chain employs TRBV10-3 and TRBJ2-3, with 8 bases fitting TRBD1. Germline V gives CDR1 ENHRY, CDR2 SYGVKD. V was pared by 10 bases and J by 1 base, with 7 bases of the junction left unmatched. This CDR3 has 14 amino acids. The CDR3 is CATDLGQGTDTQYF. For the CDR3, the DNA is TGTGCCACCGATCTGGGACAGGGCACAGATACGCAGTATTTT.

This rearrangement joins TRBV29-1 to TRBJ2-3, with TRBD2 as a possible D gene (5 bases). Germline V gene sequence: CDR1 SQVTM, CDR2 ANQGSEA. Trimming left V 3 bases short and J 1 base short, with 11 bases between. This CDR3 region has 14 residues. CDR3 bases: TGCAGCGTTGAGCGCGGGCTCCGCACAGATACGCAGTATTTT. Translating it yields CSVERGLRTDTQYF.

The V gene is TRBV6-5, the J gene TRBJ1-6; TRBD1 aligns across 9 bases. The CDR3 covers 15 residues. V lost 2 bases to trimming and J lost 8 bases; unmatched junction nucleotides: 4. Germline V CDR1 and CDR2: MNHEY, SVGAGI. The CDR3 region is CASSYTGGIYSPLHF. Written as DNA, the CDR3 is TGTGCCAGCAGTTACACAGGGGGCATTTATTCACCCCTCCACTTT.